This TCR beta chain was profiled in a study of neurological immune-mediated disorders. Study-wide results and limits: HTLV-1-associated myelopathy had the most TCR clonal expansion, and multiple sclerosis had the least, less than healthy controls.

The table lists this clonotype with many counts. Its target is unknown. Germline lookup yields CDR1 SGHVS and CDR2 FQNEAQ. Germline trimming cut 5 bases from V and 4 bases from J; bases unmatched to any gene: 5. CDR3 length: 14 residues. The cDNA was synthesized by 5'RACE incorporating 10-nucleotide random UMIs. TCRdb recomputed calls from the 5' RACE reads with MiXCR, one row per CDR3 protein. The sample has roughly 36,000 distinct CDR3 sequences, approximately 14% seen once; the top ten hold about a quarter. J is TRBJ2-7 and V is TRBV7-8, with TRBD2 matching over 10 bases. The sequenced sample was PBMCs. This clonotype originated in a woman aged 45-65 years with HTLV-1-associated myelopathy (HAM/TSP). The CDR3 sequence: CASSQGLAQYEQYF. In DNA, the CDR3 is TGTGCCAGCAGCCAGGGACTAGCGCAGTACGAGCAGTACTTC.